This T cell receptor beta chain appears in the sequencing data of a study of blood T cell repertoires in COVID-19. Sequencing used immunoSEQ multiplex PCR; TCRdb keeps in-frame clones, though not all of them. The table lists about 48,000 clones, 86% of them singletons. Germline CDR1 MNHEY, CDR2 SMNVEV (reference sequence). The CDR3 spans 16 residues. V shed 5 bases and J shed 5 bases, with 19 bases lying between them. The sequence was obtained from a woman of 80 years or more with COVID-19, enrolled during active disease. Sequencing used peripheral blood. The V gene is TRBV27, the J gene TRBJ1-5; the D gene is possibly TRBD1 (5 bases). CDR3 nucleotide sequence: TGTGCCAGCAGTCCCCCGGGGAGGGGCGCTCATCAGCCCCAGCATTTT. It encodes CASSPPGRGAHQPQHF.